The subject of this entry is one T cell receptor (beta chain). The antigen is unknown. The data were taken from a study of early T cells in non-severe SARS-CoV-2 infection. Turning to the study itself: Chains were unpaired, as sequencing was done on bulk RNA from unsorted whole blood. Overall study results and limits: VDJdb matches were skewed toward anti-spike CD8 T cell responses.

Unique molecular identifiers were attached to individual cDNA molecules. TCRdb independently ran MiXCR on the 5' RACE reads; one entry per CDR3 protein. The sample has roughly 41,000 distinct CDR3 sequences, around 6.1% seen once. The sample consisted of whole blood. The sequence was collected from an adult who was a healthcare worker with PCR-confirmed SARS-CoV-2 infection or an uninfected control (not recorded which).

As DNA, the CDR3 is TGTGCCAGCAGCTTTCAACCAGGGGGCCCTAGGGGTGAGCAGTTCTTC. Translation: CASSFQPGGPRGEQFF. This chain joins TRBV7-3 and TRBJ2-1; TRBD1 matches 8 bases. The CDR3 has 16 amino acids. Germline V gene sequence: CDR1 SGHTA, CDR2 FQGTGA. V was pared by 3 bases and J by 9 bases, with 13 bases of the junction left unmatched.